This TCR beta chain is from a study of CD8+CD57+ T cells in acquired aplastic anemia. Study-wide points: Overlapping CD8+ CDR3 repertoires of patients and controls contained approximately 28 shared sequences.

Concerning this clonotype: Its antigen remains unidentified.

The CDR3 contains 13 residues. Trimming took 4 bases from V and 10 from J; bases not matched to a gene: 9. Germline CDR1 is SQVTM and CDR2 is ANQGSEA. Genomic DNA constituted the template upon which TCR beta VDJ and CDR3 profiling was performed. From the reads, TCRdb called clonotypes with MiXCR, one entry per CDR3 protein. The table has 150,000 to 200,000 distinct CDR3 sequences, roughly 64% seen once. The rearrangement links TRBV29-1 to TRBJ1-1, with TRBD1 identical over 10 bases. The TCR originated in a human donor with severe aplastic anemia or a healthy control (not recorded which). Sequencing used sorted CD4+, CD8+, or CD8+CD57+ T cells (not recorded which) from PBMCs. In DNA form, the CDR3 reads TGCAGCGTTGCGAGACAGGGGGCCTGGGTAGCTTTCTTT. The encoded protein is CSVARQGAWVAFF.